This entry lists 15 T cell receptor beta chains sequenced from one sample in a study of blood T cell repertoires in COVID-19. Sequenced by immunoSEQ multiplex PCR; TCRdb stores in-frame clones only, minus some. Of more than 200,000 clones listed, nearly 90% are singletons. Material for sequencing was PBMCs or T cells enriched from blood (not recorded which). The receptors shown here come from a man aged 25-45 years who had recovered from COVID-19.

This clone has a single count. V gene TRBV11-1 combines with J gene TRBJ2-7; the D is unclear. This CDR3 region has 14 residues. The germline CDR1 and CDR2 sequences are SGHAT and FQDESV (reference sequence). The germline V and J ends were trimmed by 1 base and 2 bases, with 9 bases remaining between them. The CDR3 DNA follows: TGTGCCAGCAGCTTAGGTCAGGTCGCCTACGAGCAGTACTTC. It is translated as CASSLGQVAYEQYF.

This clone has a handful of counts. The V call is TRBV7-9, the J call TRBJ1-2; TRBD1 might be the D (6 bases). V was cut by 2 bases and J by 7 bases, with 20 bases left in between. The germline gives CDR1 SEHNR, CDR2 FQNEAQ (reference sequence). The CDR3 has 16 amino acids. CDR3 protein: CASSLYTGSGTGGYTF. The CDR3 DNA is TGTGCCAGCAGCTTATACACAGGGAGTGGGACCGGTGGCTACACCTTC. The entire variable domain, with the rest obtained from reference TRBV7-9 and TRBJ1-2, is as follows: DTGVSQNPRHKITKRGQNVTFRCDPISEHNRLYWYRQTLGQGPEFLTYFQNEAQLEKSRLLSDRFSAERPKGSFSTLEIQRTEQGDSAMYLCASSLYTGSGTGGYTFGSGTRLTVV.

This clone was counted a few times. This chain joins TRBV28 and TRBJ2-7; possible D gene TRBD2, 5 bases. CDR1 is MDHEN, CDR2 SYDVKM, per germline. This CDR3 contains 13 residues. The V end was cut by 3 bases, the J end by 7 bases, with 13 bases between. The CDR3 DNA sequence: TGTGCCAGCAGTTTGGGCTCGGGCGGGGAGCAGTACTTC. Protein product: CASSLGSGGEQYF.

This rearrangement joins TRBV6-5 to TRBJ1-2, with 7 bases aligning to TRBD1. CDR1 and CDR2 (germline): MNHEY, SVGAGI. This CDR3 is 14 amino acids long. The trim removed 8 bases at V and 2 bases at J, leaving 8 bases unmatched. DNA for the CDR3: TGTGCCAGCTCCAGGGACAGTGGAAACTATGGCTACACCTTC. Its translation is CASSRDSGNYGYTF.

This chain connects TRBV7-8 to TRBJ2-1, with D maybe TRBD2 (5 bases). Trimming left V 0 bases short and J 5 bases short, with 11 bases between. Germline V lookup: CDR1 SGHVS, CDR2 FQNEAQ. The CDR3 consists of 15 residues. This chain's CDR3 is CASSLAAARHNEQFF. CDR3 nucleotide sequence: TGTGCCAGCAGCTTAGCAGCGGCTAGGCACAATGAGCAGTTCTTC.

The chain is built from TRBV7-8 and TRBJ2-3; D is perhaps TRBD2 (6 bases). The germline V gene has CDR1 SGHVS and CDR2 FQNEAQ. V lost 5 bases and J 4 bases, leaving 13 bases between the germline ends. This CDR3 is built from 14 residues. CDR3 nucleotides: TGTGCCAGCAGCCCGAGACTAGTTCCAGATACGCAGTATTTT. Its protein is CASSPRLVPDTQYF. The full variable domain, its missing parts supplied by reference TRBV7-8 and TRBJ2-3, is GAGVSQSPRYKVAKRGQDVALRCDPISGHVSLFWYQQALGQGPEFLTYFQNEAQLDKSGLPSDRFFAERPEGSVSTLKIQRTQQEDSAVYLCASSPRLVPDTQYFGPGTRLTVL.

This clone was picked up one time. The V call is TRBV27, the J call TRBJ2-1; TRBD2 might be the D (5 bases). With 4 bases removed from V and 2 bases from J, the gap between germline ends came to 12 bases. CDR3 length: 15 amino acids. The germline V gene has CDR1 MNHEY and CDR2 SMNVEV (reference sequence). The chain's CDR3 is CASSSSLRTYNEQFF. The CDR3 DNA follows: TGTGCCAGCAGTTCTAGCCTCCGTACCTACAATGAGCAGTTCTTC.

The chain uses TRBV19 and TRBJ2-1; 7 nucleotides line up with TRBD2. Unmatched junction bases numbered 20, after V lost 8 bases and J lost 7 bases. This CDR3 contains 17 residues. Germline-derived CDR1 and CDR2 are LNHDA and SQIVND (reference sequence). The CDR3 here is CASHANPGGTPWNEQFF. DNA for the CDR3: TGTGCCAGTCATGCCAATCCCGGGGGGACCCCTTGGAATGAGCAGTTCTTC.

The chain employs TRBV5-1 and TRBJ2-1; 13 nucleotides agree with TRBD2. The CDR3 has 14 residues. The ends lost 5 bases at V and 10 bases at J; junction bases unmatched: 6. Germline V lookup: CDR1 SGHRS, CDR2 YFSETQ. Written as DNA, the CDR3 is TGCGCCAGCAGTGAACTAGCGGGAGGGGGGGAGCAGTTCTTC. It translates to CASSELAGGGEQFF.

The chain carries TRBV18 and TRBJ1-4; 7 bases are a match to TRBD1. V was clipped by 3 bases and J by 2 bases; unmatched bases: 6. CDR1 and CDR2 (germline): KGHSH, LQKENI. The CDR3 has 16 residues. The CDR3 spells CASSPRGAMTNEKLFF. As DNA, the CDR3 is TGTGCCAGCTCACCCAGGGGGGCCATGACTAATGAAAAACTGTTTTTT.

The rearrangement uses TRBV6-5 and TRBJ2-1; 8 bases are a match to TRBD2. The CDR3 consists of 14 residues. Germline-derived CDR1 and CDR2 are MNHEY and SVGAGI. J was trimmed by 10 bases and V by 3 bases; bases with no gene match: 8. This CDR3 is CASSYREGLGEQFF. Written as DNA, the CDR3 is TGTGCCAGCAGTTATCGGGAGGGCCTTGGAGAGCAGTTCTTC.

This chain joins TRBV5-1 and TRBJ2-1; 7 nucleotides agree with TRBD2. There are 16 residues in the CDR3. The V segment lost 3 bases and the J segment 5 bases; nucleotides outside the gene matches: 11. CDR1 is SGHRS, CDR2 YFSETQ, per germline. CDR3 region: CASSSLGDYPNNEQFF. The CDR3 DNA is TGCGCCAGCAGCTCCCTAGGGGACTACCCAAACAATGAGCAGTTCTTC.

The rearrangement joins TRBV5-1 to TRBJ2-2; TRBD2 matches at 10 bases. The germline V gene encodes CDR1 SGHRS and CDR2 YFSETQ. The CDR3 sequence is 15 residues long. V was clipped by 3 bases and J by 5 bases; unmatched bases: 4. The CDR3 reads CASSSAGGPTGELFF. The CDR3 bases are TGCGCCAGCAGCTCAGCGGGAGGGCCGACCGGGGAGCTGTTTTTT.

The chain couples TRBV2 to TRBJ2-7, with a tentative D call TRBD1 (5 bases). V lost 4 bases and J 4 bases, leaving 17 bases between the germline ends. The CDR3 length is 15 residues. Germline values: CDR1 SNHLY, CDR2 FYNNEI. The CDR3 DNA follows: TGTGCCAGCAGTGGACAAGGGGCAGGAGAATACGAGCAGTACTTC. This gives the protein CASSGQGAGEYEQYF.

CDR3 region: CASSPVSGGYQPQHF. CDR3 nucleotide sequence: TGTGCCAGCAGCCCGGTATCGGGGGGTTATCAGCCCCAGCATTTT. The chain uses TRBV4-2 and TRBJ1-5, with D maybe TRBD1 (5 bases). Trimming cost V 4 bases and J 5 bases, with 15 bases left between them. The CDR3 runs to 15 residues. CDR1 and CDR2 from the germline V gene are LGHNA and YNFKEQ.